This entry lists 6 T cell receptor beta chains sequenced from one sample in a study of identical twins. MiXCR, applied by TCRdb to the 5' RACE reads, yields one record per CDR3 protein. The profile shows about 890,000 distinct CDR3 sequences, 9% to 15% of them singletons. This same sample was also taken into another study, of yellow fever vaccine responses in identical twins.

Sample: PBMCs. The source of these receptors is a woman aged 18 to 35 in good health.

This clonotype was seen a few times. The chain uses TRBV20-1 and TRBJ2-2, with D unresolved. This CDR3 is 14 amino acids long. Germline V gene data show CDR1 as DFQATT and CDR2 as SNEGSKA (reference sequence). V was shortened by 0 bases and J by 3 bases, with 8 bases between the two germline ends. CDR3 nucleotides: TGCAGTGCTAGAGAGGGCACCTACACCGGGGAGCTGTTTTTT. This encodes CSAREGTYTGELFF.

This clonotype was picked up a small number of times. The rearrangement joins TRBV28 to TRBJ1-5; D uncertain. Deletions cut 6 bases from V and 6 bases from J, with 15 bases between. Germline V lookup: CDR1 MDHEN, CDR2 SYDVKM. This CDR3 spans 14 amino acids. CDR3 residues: CASRLIVGFQPQHF. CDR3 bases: TGTGCCAGCAGGCTTATCGTAGGGTTTCAGCCCCAGCATTTT. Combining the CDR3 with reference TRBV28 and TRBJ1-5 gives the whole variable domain DVKVTQSSRYLVKRTGEKVFLECVQDMDHENMFWYRQDPGLGLRLIYFSYDVKMKEKGDIPEGYSVSREKKERFSLILESASTNQTSMYLCASRLIVGFQPQHFGDGTRLSIL.

This CDR3 is CASRDSGSSSYNEQFF. CDR3 DNA sequence: TGTGCCAGCAGAGATAGCGGGTCGAGCTCCTACAATGAGCAGTTCTTC. The chain joins TRBV7-2 to TRBJ2-1; 7 positions match TRBD2. In germline, CDR1 is SGHTA, CDR2 FQGNSA. The V and J ends lost 6 bases and 0 bases, in that order; junction bases with no gene match: 8. CDR3 size: 16 residues.

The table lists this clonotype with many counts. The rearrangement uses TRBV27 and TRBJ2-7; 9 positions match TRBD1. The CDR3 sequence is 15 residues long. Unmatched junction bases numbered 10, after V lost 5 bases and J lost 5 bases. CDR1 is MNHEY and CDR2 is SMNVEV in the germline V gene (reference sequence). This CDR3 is CASSLWGDRVDEQYF. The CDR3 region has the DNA TGTGCCAGCAGTCTATGGGGGGACAGGGTCGACGAGCAGTACTTC.

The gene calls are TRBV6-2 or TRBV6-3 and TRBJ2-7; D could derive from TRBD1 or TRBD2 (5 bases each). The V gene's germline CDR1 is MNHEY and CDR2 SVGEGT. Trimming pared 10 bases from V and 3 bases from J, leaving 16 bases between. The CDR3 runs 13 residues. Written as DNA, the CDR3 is TGTGCCAAAGCGAAGAGGGGCCTCTACGAGCAGTACGTC. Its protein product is CAKAKRGLYEQYV.

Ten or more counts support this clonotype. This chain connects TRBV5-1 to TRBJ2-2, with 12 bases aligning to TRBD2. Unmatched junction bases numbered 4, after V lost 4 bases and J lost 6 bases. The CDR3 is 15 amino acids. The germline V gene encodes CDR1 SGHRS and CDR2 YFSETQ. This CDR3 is CASSPTSGSSGELFF. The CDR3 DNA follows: TGCGCCAGCAGCCCGACTAGCGGGAGTTCCGGGGAGCTGTTTTTT.